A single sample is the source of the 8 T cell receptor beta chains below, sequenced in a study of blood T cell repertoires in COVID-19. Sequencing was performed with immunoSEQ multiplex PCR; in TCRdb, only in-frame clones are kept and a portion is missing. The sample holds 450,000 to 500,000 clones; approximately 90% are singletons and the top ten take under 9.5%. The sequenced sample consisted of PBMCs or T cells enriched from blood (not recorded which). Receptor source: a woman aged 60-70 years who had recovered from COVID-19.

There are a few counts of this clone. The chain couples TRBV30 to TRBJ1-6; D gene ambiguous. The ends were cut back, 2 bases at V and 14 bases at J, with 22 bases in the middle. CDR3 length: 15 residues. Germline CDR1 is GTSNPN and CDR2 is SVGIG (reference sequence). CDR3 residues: CAWSLGRPVPKALHF. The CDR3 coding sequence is TGTGCCTGGAGTCTCGGGAGGCCAGTCCCAAAGGCCCTCCACTTT. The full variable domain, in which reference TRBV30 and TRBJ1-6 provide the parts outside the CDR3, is SQTIHQWPATLVQPVGSPLSLECTVEGTSNPNLYWYRQAAGRGLQLLFYSVGIGQISSEVPQNLSASRPQDRQFILSSKKLLLSDSGFYLCAWSLGRPVPKALHFGNGTRLTVT.

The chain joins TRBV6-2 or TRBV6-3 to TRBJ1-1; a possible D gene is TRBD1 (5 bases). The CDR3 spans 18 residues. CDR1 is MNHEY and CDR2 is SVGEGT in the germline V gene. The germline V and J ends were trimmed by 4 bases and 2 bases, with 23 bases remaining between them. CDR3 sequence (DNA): TGTGCCAGCAGTTTCATTCTAACGCAGGGTAGCGGCAACACTGAAGCTTTCTTT. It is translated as CASSFILTQGSGNTEAFF.

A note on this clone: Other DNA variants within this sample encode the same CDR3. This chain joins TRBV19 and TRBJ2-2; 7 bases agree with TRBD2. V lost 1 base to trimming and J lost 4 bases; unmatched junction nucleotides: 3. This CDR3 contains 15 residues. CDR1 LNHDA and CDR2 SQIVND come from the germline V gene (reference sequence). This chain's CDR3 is CASSIGGGGTGELFF. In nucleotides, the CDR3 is TGTGCCAGTAGTATAGGCGGGGGAGGCACCGGGGAGCTGTTTTTT.

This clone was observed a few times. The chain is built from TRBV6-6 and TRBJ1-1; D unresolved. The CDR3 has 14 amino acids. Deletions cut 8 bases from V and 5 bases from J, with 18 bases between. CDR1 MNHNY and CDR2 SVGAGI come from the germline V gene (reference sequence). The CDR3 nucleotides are TGTGCCAGCGAGACGCACCGGGGAGGAACTGAAGCTTTCTTT. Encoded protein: CASETHRGGTEAFF.

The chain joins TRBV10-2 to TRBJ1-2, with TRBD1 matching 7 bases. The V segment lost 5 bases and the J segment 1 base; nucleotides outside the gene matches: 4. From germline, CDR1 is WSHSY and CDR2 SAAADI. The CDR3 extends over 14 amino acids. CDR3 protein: CASSRQGFNYGYTF. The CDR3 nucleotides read TGCGCCAGCAGTCGACAGGGCTTTAACTATGGCTACACCTTC.

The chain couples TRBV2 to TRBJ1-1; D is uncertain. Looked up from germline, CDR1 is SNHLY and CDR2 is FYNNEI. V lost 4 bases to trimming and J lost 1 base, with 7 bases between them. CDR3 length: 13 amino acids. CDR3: CASSVGPNTEAFF. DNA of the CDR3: TGTGCCAGCAGTGTGGGCCCGAACACTGAAGCTTTCTTT.

CDR3 loop: CASSDRGGGYGYTF. Here the CDR3 DNA reads TGTGCCAGCAGTGATCGCGGGGGAGGTTATGGCTACACCTTC. This rearrangement joins TRBV2 to TRBJ1-2; a weak D match, TRBD1 (5 bases). Trimming shortened V by 3 bases and J by 5 bases, and 13 bases separated the two germline ends. The germline V gene encodes CDR1 SNHLY and CDR2 FYNNEI. The CDR3 has 14 amino acids. The variable domain in full, completed from reference TRBV2 and TRBJ1-2, reads EPEVTQTPSHQVTQMGQEVILRCVPISNHLYFYWYRQILGQKVEFLVSFYNNEISEKSEIFDDQFSVERPDGSNFTLKIRSTKLEDSAMYFCASSDRGGGYGYTFGSGTRLTVV.

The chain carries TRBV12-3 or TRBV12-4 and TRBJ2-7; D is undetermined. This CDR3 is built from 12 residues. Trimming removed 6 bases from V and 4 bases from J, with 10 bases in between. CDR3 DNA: TGTGCCAGCAGCCCGAACAGATACGAGCAGTACGTC. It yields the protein CASSPNRYEQYV.